This T cell receptor beta chain was sequenced in a study of OX40 agonist ivuxolimab in advanced cancers. Trimming took off 4 bases at V and 11 bases at J, with 15 bases between the two ends. The CDR3 has 12 residues. In germline, CDR1 is SGHDT, CDR2 YYEEEE. Sequencing used immunoSEQ multiplex PCR; TCRdb keeps in-frame clones, though not all of them. There are roughly 67,000 clones in the sample; more than 90% occur only once, and 10% lies in the top ten. The sequence came from an adult with an advanced solid tumor such as melanoma, head and neck, liver or kidney cancer. The V gene is TRBV5-6, the J gene TRBJ1-1, with D tentatively TRBD1 (6 bases). Source: CD4+ or CD8+ T cells sorted from blood, taken in a trial of the OX40 agonist ivuxolimab. CDR3 in amino acids: CASSQGAGEAFF. As DNA, the CDR3 is TGTGCCAGCAGCCAAGGGGCAGGGGAGGCTTTCTTT.